The TCR beta chain described here comes from a study of cytomegalovirus exposure and HLA in healthy donors (dated by TCRdb to the late 2010s). Study-level background: An earlier analysis of several hundred of the donors reported 276 Gb of sequence data and 117 million unique TCR beta sequences from roughly 180 million T cells. All discovery cohort repertoires had been generated using a single sequencing platform. The T cell repertoires of 700 or so subjects were profiled by immunosequencing and related to cytomegalovirus serostatus. The genetic ancestry cluster associated with self-reported Caucasian donors included about 81% of the 398 genotyped donors. HLA typing included class I and class II loci at four-digit resolution. Roughly 5 DR-DQ haplotypes were handled as single units for association and clustering because linkage in the cohort was strong. Among some 400 genotyped donors of the cohort, an average of around 240,000 unique TCR beta nucleotide sequences were sequenced per donor, about a sixth of them non-productive. Approximately 310 gigabases of sequencing data and roughly 90 million unique TCR sequences were included in an early release covering around 650 HLA-typed donors. The study was designed to test whether signatures of past pathogen exposure could be identified by cataloging public T cell receptors. Typing coverage differed by locus: A, B, C, DRB1 and DQB1 were typed in about 629-640 donors, DQA1 in about 500, DPA1 in some 610, and DPB1 in around 490. To study patterns of TCR occurrence, a later analysis re-analyzed previously published TCR beta repertoires from just over 650 donors and added high-resolution HLA genotyping. High-throughput TCR immunosequencing, statistical association of individual TCRs with disease status, and machine learning were combined to predict cytomegalovirus infection status. Donor age, sex, ethnicity and CMV serostatus were collected together with the repertoire data. Rather than drawing on any new phenotypic data, the later analysis identified candidate immune exposures from TCR beta sequences and the way those sequences occurred across donors. In addition to the first cohort of 666 subjects, a separate validation cohort of approximately 130 different subjects was used. A later genetic analysis used genome-wide SNP genotypes for 398 of the 666 donors, treating that subset as a discovery cohort. An earlier analysis of around 580 of the donors used high-throughput TCR beta sequencing to judge whether each TCR beta V gene segment behaved as functional or pseudogenic. Findings and caveats that apply to the study as a whole: Linkage disequilibrium might explain the correlated functional status among segregating V segments, but an unknown experimental factor could not be excluded. The only immune exposure information available for the cohort was CMV serostatus. An earlier analysis of approximately 570 of the donors showed that most TCR beta V segments appeared in productive rearrangements either about 87% or about 30% of the time, which broadly matched IMGT annotations. A later analysis found that HLA-associated TCR beta chains were more clonally expanded and had lower generation probabilities than equally common non-associated chains. In vitro tests confirmed that a few of the cytomegalovirus-associated TCR beta chains recognize cytomegalovirus antigens. In the study, some 160 TCR beta chains were listed as associated with cytomegalovirus. Some IMGT-functional V segments, including TRBV6-2 and TRBV6-3, could not be told apart with the 87-base-pair reads, so those segments were excluded. In a later genetic analysis, fewer N-insertions in productive TCRs were reported among donors in an Asian-associated ancestry cluster than the roughly 700-donor mean. This cohort had only TCR beta chains sequenced, and the lack of alpha or paired-chain data limited which features could be detected. A later analysis associated around 16,000 TCR beta sequences with specific HLA alleles at a false discovery rate of 0.05. Sequencing depth was assumed to be roughly uniform across donors in the presence/absence analyses, though that assumption may not hold. Because HLA typing was unavailable for some donors at each locus, only the typed subset was used in association tests. Most TCR sequences were seen in very few donors, while some public TCRs were found in many individuals. Because counts were too low, around 17 rarely observed V segments, including chromosome 9 orphons, were left out of the earlier analysis of 587 of the donors. According to a later analysis, parvovirus B19, influenza, CMV and Epstein-Barr virus appeared linked to several top co-occurrence clusters. According to a later analysis, most CMV-associated TCR beta chains appeared to be HLA-restricted, and the HLA associations seemed to be driven largely by CMV exposure. The classifier was reported to diagnose cytomegalovirus status with high specificity and sensitivity in both the original cohort and the validation cohort. When HLA alleles, especially DR and DQ, strongly co-occurred, TCR associations were difficult to assign to individual alleles. A further reported finding was that TCR beta sequences accurately predicted the HLA-A and HLA-B alleles for most subjects in the first cohort. A cluster of highly shared sequence variants was judged likely to be a technical artifact of the sequencing pipeline. A later genetic analysis associated a missense DCLRE1C variant with V-gene and J-gene trimming of TCR beta chains, and an independent cohort replicated the association. It was suggested by the authors that the approach could potentially be generalized to other disease states and immunological phenotypes. In a later analysis, TCR association rates were found to vary across HLA loci, with the most associated TCRs seen for DRB1 alleles and the fewest for HLA-C alleles.

The library was built by means of the immunoSEQ multiplex PCR assay. For the multiplex PCR, a mixture combining 60 forward primers for TCR Vbeta segments and 13 reverse primers for TCR Jbeta segments was used. The CDR3 region of rearranged TCR beta genes was amplified from genomic DNA with a multiplex PCR assay. The amplified TCR beta libraries were sequenced on the Illumina HiSeq System as 87-base-pair reads. As for how the authors treated the data: In a later analysis, some 80 million unique TCR beta chains were counted across the 500 to 700 repertoires, and roughly 11 million of these chains were shared by at least two donors. Raw reads were error-corrected and collapsed into unique sequences by a nearest-neighbor algorithm in which closely related sequences were merged to remove PCR and sequencing errors. CDR3 sequences were aligned to IMGT reference sequences to assign V, D and J gene segments. For a sequence to be retained, a match of at least six nucleotides to both a V gene segment and a J gene segment was required. A rearrangement counted as productive if the CDR3 had no stop codons and remained in frame with V and J, and every other rearrangement counted as non-productive. CDR3 was defined according to IMGT convention as the region running from the second conserved V-encoded cysteine to the conserved J-encoded phenylalanine. Sequences without an unambiguous match to a single V gene segment were excluded from the earlier analysis of about 600 of the donors. An earlier analysis of 587 of the donors called V segments functional above 56.7% productive rearrangements and segregating when the between-donor standard deviation exceeded 5%. A statistical classification framework was built for diagnosing cytomegalovirus status from the catalog of TCR beta chain sequences. In a later analysis, TCR nucleotide sequences were compared against IMGT/GENE-DB human TR gene sequences so that V and J genes could be assigned. In a later analysis, CDR3 sequences and most-parsimonious VDJ recombination scenarios were assigned using the TCRdist pipeline. In a later analysis, each TCR beta chain was defined by its CDR3 amino acid sequence together with its V-gene family, and reads without a unique V-gene family were excluded. As a way to deal with suspected cross-contamination and a sequencing artifact, a later analysis dropped 640 or so nucleotide sequences that were highly shared and had low generation probability. A later analysis calculated a clonal expansion index for each public chain from normalized within-repertoire ranks of inferred template counts. In a later analysis, generation probabilities were computed with a VDJ recombination model fitted to out-of-frame rearrangements, and the resulting probabilities were checked against IGoR. In a later analysis, TCR-TCR, TCR-HLA and TCR-CMV co-occurrence was scored with hypergeometric tests, and a repertoire-size bias correction was applied to TCR pairs. A later analysis estimated false discovery rates by permuting HLA or CMV assignments 20 times. In a later analysis, co-occurring TCRs were grouped with DBSCAN, and TCRdist sequence similarity was added when clustering was performed within HLA-allele-positive subsets. Co-occurrence clustering excluded repertoires with fewer than 30,000 or more than 120,000 public chains, plus five with anomalous nucleotide sharing. TCRdb's version of the immuneACCESS table is confined to in-frame rearrangements and falls short of the full clone set. An unresolved V gene accounts for under half of the shortfall where checked; the remainder is of unknown origin. V and J calls and clone size are as listed in that table; D and trimming were resolved from the DNA. Across this sample there are about 190,000 clones, with roughly 80% seen only once. The ten biggest clones cover 1.6% of the sample.

A note on this clone: Its specific antigen is unknown. No base-level quality is on record; no much larger clone is a single base apart.

The cohort was made up of approximately 670 healthy bone marrow donors. At the time of sampling, all cohort members were nominally healthy, though unrecorded immune exposures were likely present. The donor was CMV seronegative and belonged to the group of 380 or so seronegative cohort members. Every donor gave a peripheral blood sample, and the peripheral blood mononuclear cells from that sample were used for TCR beta sequencing. The Qiagen DNeasy Blood Extraction Kit was used to extract genomic DNA from the blood cell samples. V lost 4 bases and J lost 3 bases; the stretch between them is 17 bases long. CDR1 and CDR2, per the germline V gene, are MGHRA and YSYEKL. Inclusive of the bounding cysteine and phenylalanine, the CDR3 is 16 residues long. Solely the CDR3 DNA is kept, with 48 bases framed from the first base.

This receptor was obtained from a woman between 18 and 30 years old in good health and CMV-seronegative. The chain couples TRBV4-1 to TRBJ2-3; the D gene is perhaps TRBD1, on 6 matching bases. What was sequenced was PBMCs. The CDR3 reads CASSPSPKQGTDTQYF. The DNA sequence is as follows: TGCGCCAGCAGCCCGAGTCCCAAACAGGGAACAGATACGCAGTATTTT.